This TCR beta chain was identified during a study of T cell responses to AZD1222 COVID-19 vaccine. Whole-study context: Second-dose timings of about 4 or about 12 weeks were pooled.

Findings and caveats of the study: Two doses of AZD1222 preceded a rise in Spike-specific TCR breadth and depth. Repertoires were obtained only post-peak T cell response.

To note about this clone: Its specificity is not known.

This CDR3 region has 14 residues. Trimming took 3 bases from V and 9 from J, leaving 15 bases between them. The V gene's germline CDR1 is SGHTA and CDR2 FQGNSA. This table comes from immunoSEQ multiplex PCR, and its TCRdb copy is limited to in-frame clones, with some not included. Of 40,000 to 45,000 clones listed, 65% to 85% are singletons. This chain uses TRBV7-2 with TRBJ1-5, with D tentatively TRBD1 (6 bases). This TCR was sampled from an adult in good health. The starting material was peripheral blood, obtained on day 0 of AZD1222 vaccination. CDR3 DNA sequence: TGTGCCAGCAGCTTTGCACAGGGCAGACCGCCCCAGCATTTT. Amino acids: CASSFAQGRPPQHF. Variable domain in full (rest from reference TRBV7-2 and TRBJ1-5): GAGVSQSPSNKVTEKGKDVELRCDPISGHTALYWYRQSLGQGLEFLIYFQGNSAPDKSGLPSDRFSAERTGGSVSTLTIQRTQQEDSAVYLCASSFAQGRPPQHFGDGTRLSIL.